The 31 T cell receptor beta chains reported below all come from one sample, sequenced in a study of shared clonotypes between healthy human individuals. Clones were sequenced by immunoSEQ multiplex PCR, and TCRdb holds only the in-frame ones, with some missing. In the table there are about 2 million clones, over 85% of which are singletons. The material sequenced was naive CD4+ T cells sorted from blood. Subset in this sample: CD45RA+ positively selected. The receptors originated from a man between 18 and 29 years old in good health.

V is TRBV5-6 and J is TRBJ1-2, with 8 bases fitting TRBD1. From germline, CDR1 is SGHDT and CDR2 YYEEEE. The J segment lost 3 bases and the V segment lost 1 base, leaving 5 bases of the junction unmatched. This CDR3 region has 15 residues. In DNA, the CDR3 is TGTGCCAGCAGCTTGTTAGACAGGGGTTACTATGGCTACACCTTC. Protein sequence: CASSLLDRGYYGYTF.

About this clone itself: Other DNA sequences of this sample code for an identical CDR3. This sequence joins TRBV6-5 and TRBJ2-1; D not resolved. This CDR3 comprises 13 residues. Germline V lookup: CDR1 MNHEY, CDR2 SVGAGI. Trimming took off 5 bases at V and 2 bases at J, with 7 bases between the two ends. The CDR3 loop is CASSTPPYNEQFF. CDR3 coding DNA: TGTGCCAGCAGTACCCCGCCCTACAATGAGCAGTTCTTC.

V is TRBV28 and J is TRBJ2-5; 7 positions agree with TRBD2. This CDR3 has 16 residues. Germline CDR1 reads MDHEN; CDR2 reads SYDVKM. The J segment lost 3 bases and the V segment lost 8 bases, leaving 15 bases of the junction unmatched. CDR3 region: CASREAGLVSKETQYF. DNA of the CDR3: TGTGCCAGCCGGGAGGCAGGGCTCGTTTCCAAAGAGACCCAGTACTTC.

The chain carries TRBV5-1 and TRBJ2-7; 16 positions match TRBD2. Looked up from germline, CDR1 is SGHRS and CDR2 is YFSETQ. With V trimmed by 3 bases and J by 7 bases, 4 bases remained unmatched. There are 15 residues in the CDR3. This chain's CDR3 is CASSSTGLAGGEQYF. DNA for the CDR3: TGCGCCAGCAGCTCGACGGGACTAGCGGGAGGGGAGCAGTACTTC.

The chain is built from TRBV7-9 and TRBJ1-5; 9 bases align to TRBD1. CDR1 and CDR2 from the germline V gene are SEHNR and FQNEAQ (reference sequence). V lost 5 bases and J lost 11; bases outside the gene matches: 7. This CDR3 region has 13 residues. This CDR3 is CASSPGQGRSQHF. Written as DNA, the CDR3 is TGTGCCAGCAGCCCGGGACAGGGTAGGTCCCAGCATTTT.

The rearrangement links TRBV5-4 to TRBJ2-1; D may be TRBD2 (5 bases). The CDR3 covers 16 residues. V was trimmed by 4 bases and J by 0 bases, leaving 14 bases between them. Looked up from germline, CDR1 is SGHNT and CDR2 is YYREEE (reference sequence). CDR3 amino acids: CASSGKGSISYNEQFF. The CDR3 bases are TGTGCCAGCAGCGGCAAAGGGAGTATCTCCTACAATGAGCAGTTCTTC.

The J gene is TRBJ1-6, the V gene TRBV4-1; the D is unclear. This CDR3 region has 14 residues. V was shortened by 1 base and J by 9 bases, with 10 bases between the two germline ends. CDR1 and CDR2 (germline): MGHRA, YSYEKL. The CDR3 coding sequence is TGCGCCAGCAGCCAAGTCGCCGTGGGTTCACCCCTCCACTTT. Protein: CASSQVAVGSPLHF.

This chain uses TRBV4-2 with TRBJ2-1; 8 bases are shared with TRBD2. The ends lost 4 bases at V and 7 bases at J; junction bases unmatched: 9. Per germline, CDR1 LGHNA and CDR2 YNFKEQ. The CDR3 spans 15 residues. In DNA, the CDR3 is TGTGCCAGCAGCCCCGGGGTAGCGGGGTTTAATGAGCAGTTCTTC. It encodes CASSPGVAGFNEQFF.

The rearrangement uses TRBV25-1 and TRBJ1-5; 8 nucleotides match TRBD1. This CDR3 region has 16 residues. Per the germline V gene, CDR1 is MGHDK and CDR2 is SYGVNS. Losses at the gene ends were 3 bases for V and 2 bases for J; bases not matched to a gene: 6. CDR3 region: CASSDSSGGRNQPQHF. The DNA for the CDR3 is TGTGCCAGCAGTGATAGCTCAGGGGGCCGCAATCAGCCCCAGCATTTT.

A note on this clone: Other nucleotide sequences in the sample specify the same CDR3. V usage is TRBV20-1 and J usage is TRBJ2-1; possible D gene TRBD1, 7 bases. This CDR3 is built from 11 residues. The ends were cut back, 6 bases at V and 8 bases at J, with 11 bases in the middle. CDR1 DFQATT and CDR2 SNEGSKA come from the germline V gene (reference sequence). As DNA, the CDR3 is TGCAGTGCAAGCAGGGGGGATGAGCAGTTCTTC. The encoded protein is CSASRGDEQFF.

This chain joins TRBV19 and TRBJ2-7, with 9 bases lining up with TRBD1. Germline V CDR1 and CDR2: LNHDA, SQIVND (reference sequence). The CDR3 loop spans 15 amino acids. V shed 9 bases and J 0 bases; nucleotides not matched to a gene: 9. CDR3 residues: CASSEQGASSYEQYF. The DNA for the CDR3 is TGTGCCAGCTCCGAACAGGGGGCCAGCTCCTACGAGCAGTACTTC.

CDR3 bases: TGTGCCAGCAGTTCCCACAGCCACCGGGAGCTGTTTTTT. The encoded protein is CASSSHSHRELFF. The V gene is TRBV6-5, the J gene TRBJ2-2, with unresolved D. The CDR3 has 13 residues. Trimming left V 4 bases short and J 9 bases short, with 12 bases between. The germline gives CDR1 MNHEY, CDR2 SVGAGI.

This chain joins TRBV12-5 and TRBJ2-1; D tentatively reads TRBD1 or TRBD2 (5 bases each). The CDR3 covers 14 residues. The germline V and J ends were trimmed by 5 bases and 4 bases, with 12 bases remaining between them. Germline V CDR1 and CDR2: LGHNT, FRNRAP. CDR3 sequence reads: CASGLRGPYNEQFF. The CDR3 bases are TGTGCTAGTGGTCTCCGGGGACCTTACAATGAGCAGTTCTTC.

The sample holds one count of this clone. The chain uses TRBV30 and TRBJ1-4; possible D gene TRBD1, 5 bases. Between the trimmed V and J ends, which lost 5 bases and 8 bases, there was a span of 18 bases. From germline, CDR1 is GTSNPN and CDR2 SVGIG (reference sequence). The CDR3 is 14 residues long. In DNA form, the CDR3 reads TGTGCCTGGGGCGGGGGACTTCGAAGAGAAAAACTGTTTTTT. It is translated as CAWGGGLRREKLFF.

This sequence joins TRBV6-1 and TRBJ1-5; D is unresolved. V lost 5 bases, J lost 7 bases, and 9 bases lay in between. This CDR3 has 12 residues. Germline-derived CDR1 and CDR2 are MNHNS and SASEGT. CDR3 in amino acids: CASSREGQPQHF. CDR3 nucleotides: TGTGCCAGCAGTAGGGAGGGCCAGCCCCAGCATTTT.

The V and J genes are TRBV10-2 and TRBJ2-7; 10 nucleotides match TRBD1. This CDR3 has 14 residues. The ends lost 4 bases at V and 5 bases at J; junction bases unmatched: 5. CDR1 and CDR2 from the germline V gene are WSHSY and SAAADI. Here the CDR3 DNA reads TGCGCCAGCAGTGCTCGGGACAGGGGTGACGAGCAGTACTTC. This sequence encodes CASSARDRGDEQYF.

The chain links TRBV6-1 to TRBJ2-3; 13 positions agree with TRBD2. Germline V lookup: CDR1 MNHNS, CDR2 SASEGT. Trimming cost V 2 bases and J 1 base; bases outside gene matches: 9. The CDR3 runs to 19 residues. This CDR3 reads CASSERGLAGALRTDTQYF. Here the CDR3 DNA reads TGTGCCAGCAGTGAACGAGGACTAGCGGGGGCCCTTCGCACAGATACGCAGTATTTT.

The chain recombines TRBV6-1 with TRBJ1-5; D possibly corresponds to TRBD1 (6 bases). Germline lookup yields CDR1 MNHNS and CDR2 SASEGT. CDR3 length: 15 residues. The V end lost 7 bases, the J end lost 3 bases, and 16 bases lay between the germline ends. CDR3 nucleotide sequence: TGTGCCAGCATCGCCACAGGGATGTCCAATCAGCCCCAGCATTTT. Translation gives CASIATGMSNQPQHF.

The chain combines TRBV5-4 with TRBJ2-3; 13 bases line up with TRBD2. Germline V CDR1 and CDR2: SGHNT, YYREEE (reference sequence). The junction had 11 bases not matched to a gene; V was cut back by 6 bases and J by 4 bases. This CDR3 contains 17 residues. CDR3 sequence: CASKLAGGTIGPDTQYF. In DNA form, the CDR3 reads TGTGCCAGCAAACTAGCGGGAGGGACAATCGGTCCAGATACGCAGTATTTT.

The DNA of the CDR3 is TGCGCCAGCAGCCAAGATACGGGACTAGCATCAGATACGCAGTATTTT. Its translation: CASSQDTGLASDTQYF. The genes are TRBV4-1 and TRBJ2-3, with TRBD2 matching 9 bases. Unmatched junction bases numbered 5, after V lost 0 bases and J lost 4 bases. Germline loops: CDR1 MGHRA, CDR2 YSYEKL. This CDR3 comprises 16 residues.

The V and J genes are TRBV9 and TRBJ1-5; 10 bases agree with TRBD1. The germline V gene encodes CDR1 SGDLS and CDR2 YYNGEE. Trimming took 3 bases from V and 6 from J; bases not matched to a gene: 6. CDR3 length equals 15 residues. The CDR3 sequence is CASSAGTGDFQPQHF. The CDR3 DNA follows: TGTGCCAGCAGCGCCGGGACAGGGGACTTTCAGCCCCAGCATTTT. The whole variable domain, remainder taken from reference TRBV9 and TRBJ1-5, is DSGVTQTPKHLITATGQRVTLRCSPRSGDLSVYWYQQSLDQGLQFLIQYYNGEERAKGNILERFSAQQFPDLHSELNLSSLELGDSALYFCASSAGTGDFQPQHFGDGTRLSIL.

This clone showed up just once. J is TRBJ1-2 and V is TRBV29-1; D call uncertain. The V end was cut by 2 bases, the J end by 10 bases, with 11 bases between. Germline V gene data show CDR1 as SQVTM and CDR2 as ANQGSEA. The CDR3 is made up of 11 amino acids. CDR3 protein: CSVEWGQYYTF. The CDR3 bases are TGCAGCGTTGAATGGGGTCAGTACTACACCTTC. Full variable domain (remainder filled in from reference TRBV29-1 and TRBJ1-2): SAVISQKPSRDICQRGTSLTIQCQVDSQVTMMFWYRQQPGQSLTLIATANQGSEATYESGFVIDKFPISRPNLTFSTLTVSNMSPEDSSIYLCSVEWGQYYTFGSGTRLTVV.

The rearrangement uses TRBV6-5 and TRBJ1-1, with D uncertain. This CDR3 has 15 amino acids. Trimming stripped 6 bases from V and 0 bases from J, with 14 bases between. Germline V gene sequence: CDR1 MNHEY, CDR2 SVGAGI. The CDR3 DNA is TGTGCCAGCAGCCTACGCTCGCGCATGAACACTGAAGCTTTCTTT. Residues: CASSLRSRMNTEAFF.

This chain joins TRBV28 and TRBJ2-4, with TRBD1 matching over 9 bases. The CDR3 length is 18 residues. Germline trimming cut 6 bases from V and 1 base from J; bases unmatched to any gene: 13. Per the germline V gene, CDR1 is MDHEN and CDR2 is SYDVKM. The CDR3 DNA reads as TGTGCCAGCAGCCTTAATGGACAGGGGAGGATGGCCAAAAACATTCAGTACTTC. Protein sequence: CASSLNGQGRMAKNIQYF.

This clone showed up just once. V is TRBV27 and J is TRBJ2-3; the D call may be TRBD1 or TRBD2 (5 bases each). Deletions cut 5 bases from V and 0 bases from J, with 15 bases between. The germline CDR1 and CDR2 sequences are MNHEY and SMNVEV (reference sequence). This CDR3 has 16 amino acids. The CDR3 spells CASSGLGTGSTDTQYF. The CDR3, as DNA: TGTGCCAGCAGTGGGCTAGGGACGGGTAGCACAGATACGCAGTATTTT.

V and J are TRBV7-2 and TRBJ2-7, with TRBD2 matching 15 bases. Germline V gene sequence: CDR1 SGHTA, CDR2 FQGNSA. The CDR3 runs 17 residues. V dropped 5 bases and J dropped 6; count of bases not matched to a gene: 11. The CDR3 sequence: CASSPPGLAGGRGEQYF. DNA of the CDR3: TGTGCCAGCAGCCCCCCGGGACTAGCGGGAGGCCGGGGCGAGCAGTACTTC.

The gene calls are TRBV5-1 and TRBJ2-1; 15 nucleotides agree with TRBD2. Trimming took 7 bases from V and 4 from J; bases not matched to a gene: 3. The CDR3 has 15 amino acids. CDR1 is SGHRS and CDR2 is YFSETQ in the germline V gene. As DNA, the CDR3 is TGCGCCAGCCAGGGACTAGCGGGAGGATACAATGAGCAGTTCTTC. It specifies CASQGLAGGYNEQFF.

This chain uses TRBV10-1 with TRBJ2-1, with a weak D call TRBD2 (5 bases). The CDR3 is 14 residues long. Trimming stripped 11 bases from V and 8 bases from J, with 22 bases between. Germline V gives CDR1 WNHNN, CDR2 SYGVQD (reference sequence). Written as DNA, the CDR3 is TGCGCCCCCCGGTGGCCTCGGGTTAGCGATGAGCAGTTCTTC. Protein product: CAPRWPRVSDEQFF.

In regard to this clone: Its ends do not fully match the called genes, so a read error is possible. The chain is built from TRBV7-7 and TRBJ1-5, with D maybe TRBD1 (6 bases). CDR1 and CDR2 (germline): SSHAT, FNYEAQ (reference sequence). CDR3 size: 18 residues. CDR3 residues: CASSLTLRQEFFYQPQHF. The CDR3 DNA reads TGTGCTAGCAGCTTAACCCTTAGACAGGAATTTTTTTATCAGCCCCAGCATTTT.

The CDR3 is CASSLMGRGDYGYTF. The CDR3 region has the DNA TGTGCCAGCAGCCTAATGGGCAGGGGGGACTATGGCTACACCTTC. The V gene is TRBV7-8, the J gene TRBJ1-2; 7 nucleotides match TRBD1. Germline lookup yields CDR1 SGHVS and CDR2 FQNEAQ. After removal of 5 bases from V and 3 bases from J, the junction contained 9 bases not matched to a gene. This CDR3 contains 15 residues.

This clone was picked up one time. The chain employs TRBV5-4 and TRBJ2-5, with 7 bases lining up with TRBD2. Germline V lookup: CDR1 SGHNT, CDR2 YYREEE (reference sequence). This CDR3 has 15 residues. After removal of 3 bases from V and 4 bases from J, the junction contained 9 bases not matched to a gene. This chain's CDR3 is CASSSGGREGETQYF. CDR3 in DNA: TGTGCCAGCAGCTCTGGAGGGAGGGAAGGAGAGACCCAGTACTTC.